The T cell receptor beta chain under discussion was sequenced for a study of response to subunit inactivated influenza vaccine. Findings and limits, study-wide: That few new T cells are recruited by each seasonal influenza vaccination was the authors' suggestion.

Using its own MiXCR run on the RT-PCR reads, TCRdb lists one record per CDR3 protein. Here the sample spans hundreds of thousands of distinct CDR3 sequences, about 15% being singletons. About this clonotype: Its antigen is unidentified.

Looked up from germline, CDR1 is SGHRS and CDR2 is YFSETQ. The trim removed 4 bases at V and 6 bases at J, leaving 10 bases unmatched. The CDR3 contains 15 residues. The chain carries TRBV5-1 and TRBJ2-1, with 7 nucleotides matching TRBD2. The sequencing here drew on PBMCs from blood, taken approximately 15 days before vaccination. The TCR comes from a man aged 50 to 60 who received an inactivated influenza vaccine. CDR3 sequence reads: CASSPGGTGANEQFF. CDR3 bases: TGCGCCAGCAGCCCCGGGGGGACGGGAGCCAATGAGCAGTTCTTC.